Listed below are T cell receptor beta chains from one sample, sequenced in a study of blood T cell repertoires in COVID-19. Produced via immunoSEQ multiplex PCR; TCRdb's table is partial and in-frame only. The sample consists of about 20,000 clones, approximately 90% of them appearing once. The sample consisted of peripheral blood. These receptors came from a woman in her sixties or seventies with active COVID-19. Each CDR3 is given with its conserved first and last residue.

TRBJ1-1 TRBV2 CASSRLNTEAFF
TRBJ2-1 TRBV25-1 CASSSSEGGESYNEQFF
TRBJ2-3 TRBV6-6 CASRMTGSTDTQYF
TRBJ1-1 TRBV10-3 CASYRGGEAFF
TRBJ2-1 TRBV5-6 CASRKRGGYNEQFF
TRBJ2-5 TRBV18 CASSPTSGGQETQYF
TRBJ1-2 TRBV12-3/TRBV12-4 CASSLLKSYGYTF
TRBJ2-2 TRBV11-2 CASSLGTRTTGELFF
TRBJ1-1 TRBV4-1 CASSQDEWTGHHTEAFF
TRBJ1-5 TRBV19 CASSLFTPSQTNQPQHF
TRBJ2-5 TRBV7-9 CASSPGGRGAGETQYF
TRBJ1-2 TRBV5-5 CASNSYQGMGYTF
TRBJ1-5 TRBV7-2 CASSPSTRSNQPQHF
TRBJ1-2 TRBV3-1/TRBV3-2 CASSWTGNTYGYTF
TRBJ1-2 TRBV6-5 CASTGYGYGYTF
TRBJ1-6 TRBV19 CASSTPRTGNSPLHF
TRBJ1-3 TRBV7-8 CASSFGDSGGNTIYF
TRBJ2-3 TRBV29-1 CSVGFGGRTDTQYF
TRBJ1-2 TRBV9 CASSREGQGGAGYTF
TRBJ1-6 TRBV6-5 CASSLTGGLSPLHF
TRBJ2-5 TRBV10-3 CAISERSGLQETQYF
TRBJ1-6 TRBV4-1 CASSQEGDSSYNSPLHF
TRBJ2-7 TRBV11-2 CASSRQGWTYEQYF
TRBJ1-6 TRBV19 CASSPSGGGYSPLHF
TRBJ1-1 TRBV4-2 CASSQDLLSGNEAFF
TRBJ2-1 TRBV5-1 CASSLIRDSGNEQFF
TRBJ1-3 TRBV5-1 CASSANQGASGNTIYF
TRBJ1-6 TRBV27 CASSPWGQNNSPLHF